The source of this T cell receptor (beta chain) is a study of blood T cell repertoires in COVID-19. For the study at large: T cells, B-cell-depleted T cells, or PBMCs supplied cDNA or gDNA.

As to this clone: The sample carries other DNA sequences with the same CDR3.

As processed by the authors: Researchers report that nucleated cell counts were estimated from reference gene primer amplification. Data came from immunoSEQ multiplex PCR; TCRdb stores just in-frame clones and leaves some out. V, J and clone size reflect that table, while D and trimming were determined from the DNA. The table records roughly 180,000 clones, 82% of them present only once. Germline CDR1 and CDR2: SGHRS and YFSETQ. The CDR3 sequence is 15 residues long. Trimming took off 0 bases at V and 4 bases at J, with 10 bases between the two ends. Sequencing was done on a sample of peripheral blood. The sequence was obtained from a woman aged 25-40 years with acute or convalescent COVID-19. The chain has TRBV5-1 and TRBJ2-2, with a weak D call TRBD2 (5 bases). Here the CDR3 reads CASSLDGRGTGELFF. The DNA of the CDR3 is TGCGCCAGCAGCTTGGACGGCCGGGGCACCGGGGAGCTGTTTTTT.